This TCR beta chain was retrieved from a study of identical twins. Notes on the study in general: Within cord blood, abundant beta clonotypes carried fewer insertions, but memory repertoires showed no such trend. Twin-shared out-of-frame alpha sequences showed excess low generation probability.

There are a few counts of this clonotype. Its target is not known. The CDR3 totals 17 residues. Trimming removed 4 bases at V and 2 bases at J, with 19 bases between. Germline CDR1 is MNHEY and CDR2 is SMNVEV (reference sequence). Each CDR3 protein is one row after TCRdb ran MiXCR on the 5' RACE reads. The top ten clones hold around 0.48% of a sample with approximately 470,000 distinct CDR3 sequences, 14% of them seen once. Everyone who donated was a healthy Caucasian. This sample also belongs to another study, concerning yellow fever vaccine responses in identical twins.

The chain combines TRBV27 with TRBJ2-3; D call uncertain. The sample was CD4+ T cells sorted from blood. The TCR originated in a woman aged 18-35 years in good health. The DNA for the CDR3 is TGTGCCAGCAGTTCCCCCTCCGGCAGGTACTACACAGATACGCAGTATTTT. Translating it yields CASSSPSGRYYTDTQYF.